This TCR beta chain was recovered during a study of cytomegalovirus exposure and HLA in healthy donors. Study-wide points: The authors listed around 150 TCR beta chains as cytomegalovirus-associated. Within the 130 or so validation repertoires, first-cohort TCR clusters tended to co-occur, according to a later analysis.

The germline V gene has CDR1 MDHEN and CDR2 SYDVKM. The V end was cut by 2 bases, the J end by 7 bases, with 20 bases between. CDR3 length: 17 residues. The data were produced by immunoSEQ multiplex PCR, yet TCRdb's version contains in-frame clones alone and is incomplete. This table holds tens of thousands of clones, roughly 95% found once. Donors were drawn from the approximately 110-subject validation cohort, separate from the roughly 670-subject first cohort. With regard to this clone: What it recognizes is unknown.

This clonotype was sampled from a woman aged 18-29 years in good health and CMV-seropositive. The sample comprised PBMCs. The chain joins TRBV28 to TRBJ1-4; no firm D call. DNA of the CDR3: TGTGCCAGCAGTTTAGATAAGGCGGTACGGAGATCTGAAAAACTGTTTTTT. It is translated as CASSLDKAVRRSEKLFF.